This T cell receptor (beta chain) was recorded in a study of blood T cell repertoires in COVID-19. Produced via immunoSEQ multiplex PCR; TCRdb's table is partial and in-frame only. The sample has about 65,000 clones; about 80% are singletons. The CDR3 has 14 residues. The germline V gene has CDR1 SGHAT and CDR2 FQNNGV. V shed 0 bases and J shed 3 bases, with 9 bases lying between them. The rearrangement uses TRBV11-2 and TRBJ2-7; no clear D gene. What was sequenced was peripheral blood. This sequence originates from a middle-aged man with COVID-19, enrolled during active disease. The CDR3 here is CASSLEIVFYEQYF. The CDR3 nucleotides read TGTGCCAGCAGCTTAGAAATCGTGTTCTACGAGCAGTACTTC.